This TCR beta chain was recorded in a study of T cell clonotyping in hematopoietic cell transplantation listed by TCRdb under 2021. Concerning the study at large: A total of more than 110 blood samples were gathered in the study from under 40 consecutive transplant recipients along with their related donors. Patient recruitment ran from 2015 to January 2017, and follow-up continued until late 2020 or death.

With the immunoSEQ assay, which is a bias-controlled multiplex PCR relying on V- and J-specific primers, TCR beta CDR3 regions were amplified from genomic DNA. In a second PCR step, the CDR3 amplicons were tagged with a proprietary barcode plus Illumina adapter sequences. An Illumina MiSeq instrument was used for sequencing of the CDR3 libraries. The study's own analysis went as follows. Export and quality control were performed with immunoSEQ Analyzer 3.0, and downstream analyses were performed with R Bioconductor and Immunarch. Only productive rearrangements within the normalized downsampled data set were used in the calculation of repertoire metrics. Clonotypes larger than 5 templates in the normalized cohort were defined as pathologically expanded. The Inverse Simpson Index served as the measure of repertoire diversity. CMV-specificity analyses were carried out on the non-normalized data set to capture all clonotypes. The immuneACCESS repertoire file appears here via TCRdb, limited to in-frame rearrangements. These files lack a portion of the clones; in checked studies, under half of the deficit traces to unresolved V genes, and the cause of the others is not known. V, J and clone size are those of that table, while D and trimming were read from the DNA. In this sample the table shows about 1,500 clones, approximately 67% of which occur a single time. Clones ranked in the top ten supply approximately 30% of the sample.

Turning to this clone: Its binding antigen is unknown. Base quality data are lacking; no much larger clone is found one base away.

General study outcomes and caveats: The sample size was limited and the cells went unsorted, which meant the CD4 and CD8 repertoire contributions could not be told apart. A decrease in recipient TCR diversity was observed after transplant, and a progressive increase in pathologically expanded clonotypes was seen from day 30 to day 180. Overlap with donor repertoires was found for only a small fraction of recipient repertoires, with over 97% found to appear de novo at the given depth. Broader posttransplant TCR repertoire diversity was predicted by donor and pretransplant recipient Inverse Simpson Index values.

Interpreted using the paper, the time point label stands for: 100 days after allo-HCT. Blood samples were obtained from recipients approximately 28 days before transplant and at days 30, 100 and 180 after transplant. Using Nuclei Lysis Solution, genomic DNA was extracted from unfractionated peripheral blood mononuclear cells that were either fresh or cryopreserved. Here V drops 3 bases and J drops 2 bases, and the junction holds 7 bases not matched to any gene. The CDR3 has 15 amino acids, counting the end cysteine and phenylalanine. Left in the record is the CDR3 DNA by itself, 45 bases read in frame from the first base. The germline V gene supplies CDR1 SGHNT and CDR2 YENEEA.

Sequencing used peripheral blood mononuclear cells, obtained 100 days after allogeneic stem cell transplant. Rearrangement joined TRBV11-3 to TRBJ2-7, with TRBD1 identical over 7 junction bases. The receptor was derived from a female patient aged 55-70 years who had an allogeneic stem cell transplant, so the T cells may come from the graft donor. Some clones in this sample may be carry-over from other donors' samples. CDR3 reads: CASSLGLGTAYEQYF. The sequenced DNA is TGTGCCAGCAGCTTGGGGCTGGGGACAGCCTACGAGCAGTACTTC.